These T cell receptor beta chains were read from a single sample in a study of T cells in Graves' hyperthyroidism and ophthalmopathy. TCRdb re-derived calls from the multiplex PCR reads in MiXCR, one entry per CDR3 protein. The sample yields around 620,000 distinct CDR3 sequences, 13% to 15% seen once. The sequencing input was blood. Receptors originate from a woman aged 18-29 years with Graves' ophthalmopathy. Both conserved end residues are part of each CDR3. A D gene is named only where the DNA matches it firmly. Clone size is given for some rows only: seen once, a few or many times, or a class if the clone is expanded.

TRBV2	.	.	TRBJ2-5	CASSEEGGTQYF	TGTGCCAGCAGTGAGGAGGGGGGGACCCAGTACTTC
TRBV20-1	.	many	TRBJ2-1	CSARDRRAQFF	TGCAGTGCTAGAGACAGGCGGGCGCAGTTCTTC
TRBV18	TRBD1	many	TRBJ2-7	CASSPGFGTGSSYEQYF	TGTGCCAGCTCACCAGGGTTCGGGACAGGATCCTCCTACGAGCAGTACTTC
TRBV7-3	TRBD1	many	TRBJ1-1	CASSPDRGGTEAFF	TGTGCCAGCAGCCCGGACAGGGGGGGCACTGAAGCTTTCTTT
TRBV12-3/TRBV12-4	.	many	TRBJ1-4	CASSPPGVRGTLFF	TGTGCCAGCAGCCCCCCAGGGGTCAGGGGCACACTGTTTTTT
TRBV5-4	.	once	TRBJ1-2	CASSPPGTPGYTF	TGTGCCAGCAGCCCACCCGGGACGCCCGGCTACACCTTC
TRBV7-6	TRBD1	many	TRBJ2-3	CASSNRPGQGGRDTQYF	TGTGCCAGCAGCAACCGTCCGGGACAGGGGGGAAGAGATACGCAGTATTTT
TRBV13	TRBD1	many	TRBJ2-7	CASSAGQASSYEQYF	TGTGCCAGCAGCGCGGGACAGGCTAGCTCCTACGAGCAGTACTTC
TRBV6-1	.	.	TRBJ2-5	CAARGETQYF	TGTGCGGCGAGGGGAGAGACCCAGTACTTC
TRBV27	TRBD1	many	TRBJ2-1	CASSRQGVYNEQFF	TGTGCCAGCAGTCGACAGGGGGTTTACAATGAGCAGTTCTTC
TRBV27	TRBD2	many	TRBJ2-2	CASSPGPGLAGGTGELFF	TGTGCCAGCAGTCCCGGACCGGGACTAGCGGGAGGCACCGGGGAGCTGTTTTTT
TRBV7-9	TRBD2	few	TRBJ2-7	CASSFGGGGEQYF	TGTGCCAGCAGCTTCGGGGGCGGGGGGGAGCAGTACTTC
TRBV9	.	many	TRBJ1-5	CASTRTDGGNQPQHF	TGTGCCAGCACCAGGACAGACGGAGGCAATCAGCCCCAGCATTTT
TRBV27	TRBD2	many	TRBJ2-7	CASSREDSGTIYEQYF	TGTGCCAGCAGTCGCGAGGATTCGGGGACTATTTACGAGCAGTACTTC
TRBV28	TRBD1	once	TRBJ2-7	CASGPSGTGGYEQYF	TGTGCCAGCGGTCCGTCCGGGACAGGGGGGTACGAGCAGTACTTC
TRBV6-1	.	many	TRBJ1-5	CASSYGLPKYSNQPQHF	TGTGCCAGCAGTTACGGGCTTCCAAAATATAGCAATCAGCCCCAGCATTTT
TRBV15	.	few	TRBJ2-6	CATSPDRSSGANVLTF	TGTGCCACCAGCCCTGACAGGAGCTCTGGGGCCAACGTCCTGACTTTC
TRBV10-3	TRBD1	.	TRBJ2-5	CAIRSGTGSVFWQETQYF	TGTGCCATCAGATCCGGGACAGGGTCGGTTTTTTGGCAAGAGACCCAGTACTTC
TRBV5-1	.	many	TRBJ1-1	CASSPTVMEKMNTEAFF	TGCGCCAGCAGCCCGACAGTAATGGAGAAGATGAACACTGAAGCTTTCTTT
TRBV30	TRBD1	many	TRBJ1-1	CAWSADRATEAFF	TGTGCCTGGAGTGCGGACAGGGCCACTGAAGCTTTCTTT
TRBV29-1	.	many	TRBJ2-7	CSVETASYEQYF	TGCAGCGTTGAAACCGCGAGCTACGAGCAGTACTTC
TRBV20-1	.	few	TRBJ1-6	CSAREIGSSYNSPLHF	TGCAGTGCTAGAGAGATAGGCAGCTCCTATAATTCACCCCTCCACTTT
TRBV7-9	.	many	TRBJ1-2	CASTVTANANYGYTF	TGTGCCAGCACCGTGACAGCAAACGCTAACTATGGCTACACCTTC
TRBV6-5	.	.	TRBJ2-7	CASVGAGGNEQYF	TGTGCCAGCGTTGGGGCGGGTGGGAATGAGCAGTACTTC
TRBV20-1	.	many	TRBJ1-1	CSARVGHTEAFF	TGCAGTGCTAGAGTAGGGCACACTGAAGCTTTCTTT
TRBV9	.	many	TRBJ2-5	CASSPGEREGETQYF	TGTGCCAGCAGCCCAGGGGAACGGGAAGGAGAGACCCAGTACTTC
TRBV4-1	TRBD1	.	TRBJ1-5	CASSQPGTGVGNQPQHF	TGCGCCAGCAGCCAACCCGGGACAGGTGTTGGCAATCAGCCCCAGCATTTT
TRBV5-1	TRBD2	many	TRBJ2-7	CASSGLAGVWEQYF	TGCGCCAGCAGCGGATTAGCGGGAGTCTGGGAGCAGTACTTC
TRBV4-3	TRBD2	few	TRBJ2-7	CASSHRLAGGYEQYF	TGCGCCAGCAGCCACCGACTAGCGGGCGGCTACGAGCAGTACTTC
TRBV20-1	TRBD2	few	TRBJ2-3	CSASRAGVGPDTQYF	TGCAGTGCTAGTCGGGCGGGAGTGGGGCCAGATACGCAGTATTTT
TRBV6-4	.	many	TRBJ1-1	CASSVLLGTEAFF	TGTGCCAGCAGCGTACTACTAGGGACTGAAGCTTTCTTT
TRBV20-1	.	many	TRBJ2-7	CSARDRSGSYEQYF	TGCAGTGCTAGAGATCGTAGCGGTTCCTACGAGCAGTACTTC
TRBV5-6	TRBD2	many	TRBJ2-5	CASSVKLAGGETQYF	TGTGCCAGCAGCGTAAAACTAGCGGGAGGAGAGACCCAGTACTTC
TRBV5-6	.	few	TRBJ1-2	CASSPPPGPGGYTF	TGTGCCAGCAGTCCCCCCCCCGGGCCTGGGGGCTACACCTTC
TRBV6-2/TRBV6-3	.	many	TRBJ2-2	CASSDSGGSAGELFF	TGTGCCAGCAGTGATTCGGGGGGCTCGGCCGGGGAGCTGTTTTTT
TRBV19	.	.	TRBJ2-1	CASNRASANYNEQFF	TGTGCCAGTAATCGGGCTAGCGCTAACTACAATGAGCAGTTCTTC
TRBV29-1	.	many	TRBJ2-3	CSVGIVATDTQYF	TGCAGCGTTGGTATTGTCGCCACAGATACGCAGTATTTT
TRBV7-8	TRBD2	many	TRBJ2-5	CASSLVLAGVGETQYF	TGTGCCAGCAGCTTAGTGCTAGCGGGAGTCGGGGAGACCCAGTACTTC
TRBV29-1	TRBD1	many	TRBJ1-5	CSLDRGHNQPQHF	TGCAGCCTAGACAGGGGCCACAATCAGCCCCAGCATTTT
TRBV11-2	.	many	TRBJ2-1	CASGGFSYNEQFF	TGTGCCAGCGGGGGCTTCTCCTACAATGAGCAGTTCTTC
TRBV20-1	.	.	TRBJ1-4	CSAPGTEREKLFF	TGCAGTGCCCCTGGGACGGAGAGGGAAAAACTGTTTTTT
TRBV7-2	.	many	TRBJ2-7	CASSLEGEGGYEQYF	TGTGCCAGCAGCTTAGAAGGGGAAGGTGGTTACGAGCAGTACTTC
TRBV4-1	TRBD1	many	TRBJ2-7	CASSPGQTFYEQYF	TGCGCCAGCAGCCCGGGACAGACTTTCTACGAGCAGTACTTC
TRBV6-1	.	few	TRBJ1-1	CASRSGGTEAFF	TGTGCCAGCAGATCCGGGGGGACTGAAGCTTTCTTT
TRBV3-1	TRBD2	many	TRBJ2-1	CATLGTTPGGSYNEQFF	TGTGCCACCCTAGGGACTACCCCTGGGGGCTCCTACAATGAGCAGTTCTTC
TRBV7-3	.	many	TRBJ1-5	CASSLSKPSIQHF	TGTGCCAGCAGCTTAAGTAAGCCGAGTATTCAGCATTTT
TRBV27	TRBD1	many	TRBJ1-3	CASSSRKEGGAGNTIYF	TGTGCCAGCAGTTCAAGAAAGGAAGGGGGCGCTGGAAACACCATATATTTT
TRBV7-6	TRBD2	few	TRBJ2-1	CASSLRPAGTSGTNEQFF	TGTGCCAGCAGCTTAAGACCCGCCGGTACTAGCGGGACCAATGAGCAGTTCTTC
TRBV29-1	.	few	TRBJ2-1	CSVVTSRSYNEQFF	TGCAGCGTTGTGACTAGTCGCTCCTACAATGAGCAGTTCTTC
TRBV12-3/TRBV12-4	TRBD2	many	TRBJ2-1	CASSFLPGLGPYNEQFF	TGTGCCAGCAGCTTCCTCCCGGGACTAGGGCCATACAATGAGCAGTTCTTC
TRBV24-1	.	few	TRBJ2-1	CATSDFPGTGSGTYNEQFF	TGTGCCACCAGTGATTTCCCGGGTACCGGATCCGGGACCTACAATGAGCAGTTCTTC
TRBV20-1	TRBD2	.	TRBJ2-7	CSARLRGVSYEQYF	TGCAGTGCTAGACTACGGGGGGTTTCCTACGAGCAGTACTTC